A single sample is the source of the 27 T cell receptor beta chains below, sequenced in a study of blood T cell repertoires in COVID-19 (dated by TCRdb to 2019 to 2021). The receptor library was made with the immunoSEQ multiplex PCR assay. TCRdb's version of the immuneACCESS table is confined to in-frame rearrangements and falls short of the full clone set. An unresolved V gene accounts for under half of the shortfall where checked; the remainder is of unknown origin. This sample comprises tens of thousands of clones, around 88% of them detected only once. The leading ten clones occupy around 16% of the sample. The sample comprised peripheral blood. All receptors come from a woman aged 55-70 years with COVID-19, enrolled during active disease.

CDR3 bases: TGTGCCAGTAGTATCGGAGGGGGCCTATATAGCAATCAGCCCCAGCATTTT. This codes for CASSIGGGLYSNQPQHF. This chain uses TRBV19 with TRBJ1-5; 7 bases line up with TRBD1. The ends lost 3 bases at V and 0 bases at J; junction bases unmatched: 8. Looked up from germline, CDR1 is LNHDA and CDR2 is SQIVND (reference sequence). This CDR3 has 17 residues.

This chain links TRBV9 with TRBJ1-6; D is perhaps TRBD1 (5 bases). Looked up from germline, CDR1 is SGDLS and CDR2 is YYNGEE. V lost 2 bases, J lost 7 bases, and 10 bases lay in between. CDR3 size: 14 residues. The CDR3 DNA is TGTGCCAGCAGCGTCGGACGGGGGAATTCACCCCTCCACTTT. Protein sequence: CASSVGRGNSPLHF.

This sequence joins TRBV2 and TRBJ1-4; D unresolved. The germline V and J ends were trimmed by 7 bases and 7 bases, with 10 bases remaining between them. The CDR3 length is 12 residues. Germline assignment: CDR1 SNHLY and CDR2 FYNNEI. CDR3 nucleotide sequence: TGTGCCAGCATCCTCCGAGGTGAAAAACTGTTTTTT. This gives the protein CASILRGEKLFF.

The J gene is TRBJ2-3, the V gene TRBV7-9, with D possibly TRBD1 on 6 matching bases. Germline assignment: CDR1 SEHNR and CDR2 FQNEAQ (reference sequence). CDR3 length equals 13 residues. This CDR3 is CALGGRGTDTQYF. DNA for the CDR3: TGTGCTCTTGGTGGCAGGGGAACAGATACGCAGTATTTT.

The chain couples TRBV5-1 to TRBJ2-7, with D maybe TRBD1 (6 bases). The CDR3 contains 14 residues. V was shortened by 7 bases and J by 5 bases, with 19 bases between the two germline ends. Germline V gene data show CDR1 as SGHRS and CDR2 as YFSETQ. The CDR3, as DNA: TGCGCCAGCCGCACATCGGGTGCAGGGGACGAGCAGTACTTC. This sequence encodes CASRTSGAGDEQYF. Complete variable domain (other parts from reference TRBV5-1 and TRBJ2-7): KAGVTQTPRYLIKTRGQQVTLSCSPISGHRSVSWYQQTPGQGLQFLFEYFSETQRNKGNFPGRFSGRQFSNSRSEMNVSTLELGDSALYLCASRTSGAGDEQYFGPGTRLTVT.

The chain links TRBV5-1 to TRBJ2-2; a possible D gene is TRBD1 (6 bases). In germline, CDR1 is SGHRS, CDR2 YFSETQ. This CDR3 has 16 residues. V was pared by 0 bases and J by 7 bases, with 16 bases between. The CDR3 DNA reads as TGCGCCAGCAGCTTGGGCCCGGACAGTACTTACGGGGAGCTGTTTTTT. It codes for CASSLGPDSTYGELFF.

This clone was seen once. The V and J genes are TRBV19 and TRBJ2-5; 9 bases are shared with TRBD2. The junction had 13 bases not matched to a gene; V was cut back by 3 bases and J by 5 bases. Looked up from germline, CDR1 is LNHDA and CDR2 is SQIVND (reference sequence). This CDR3 is built from 17 residues. In DNA, the CDR3 is TGTGCCAGTAGTATTGGCCGGCGTAGCGGGGGTGCGGAGACCCAGTACTTC. This encodes CASSIGRRSGGAETQYF.

The V and J genes are TRBV11-1 and TRBJ2-1; tentative D call: TRBD2 (6 bases). The CDR3 has 14 amino acids. Germline-derived CDR1 and CDR2 are SGHAT and FQDESV (reference sequence). Trimming removed 5 bases at V and 8 bases at J, with 16 bases between. The CDR3: CASSPGRGLDEQFF. The CDR3 DNA reads TGTGCCAGCAGCCCCGGGAGAGGTTTAGATGAGCAGTTCTTC.

The V gene is TRBV27, the J gene TRBJ2-3; D perhaps matches TRBD1 (5 bases). The germline V and J ends were trimmed by 6 bases and 6 bases, with 13 bases remaining between them. Germline CDR1 and CDR2: MNHEY and SMNVEV (reference sequence). This CDR3 is 13 amino acids long. CDR3 sequence reads: CASSPQGLDTQYF. CDR3 in DNA: TGTGCCAGCAGCCCGCAGGGTCTGGATACGCAGTATTTT.

This clone was seen more than once but under ten times. This chain connects TRBV3-1 (or the pseudogene TRBV3-2) to TRBJ1-1; D might be TRBD1 (5 bases). The CDR3 contains 15 residues. Germline-derived CDR1 and CDR2 are LGHDT and YNNKEL (reference sequence). The V and J ends lost 0 bases and 5 bases respectively, with 13 bases between them. The CDR3 DNA sequence: TGTGCCAGCAGCCAAGAAGGTCGGGGGAGAACTGAAGCTTTCTTT. Protein product: CASSQEGRGRTEAFF.

V is TRBV18 and J is TRBJ1-6; TRBD1 aligns across 10 bases. Per germline, CDR1 KGHSH and CDR2 LQKENI. The CDR3 extends over 15 amino acids. With 3 bases clipped from V and 9 bases from J, the junction kept 5 bases outside the gene matches. CDR3 loop: CASSPGQGNFSPLHF. CDR3 bases: TGTGCCAGCTCACCGGGACAGGGGAATTTTTCACCCCTCCACTTT.

The V and J genes are TRBV5-4 and TRBJ2-5; D is undetermined. The CDR3 length is 11 residues. Per germline, CDR1 SGHNT and CDR2 YYREEE (reference sequence). V lost 1 base and J lost 5, with 3 bases in between. CDR3: CASSLRETQYF. DNA for the CDR3: TGTGCCAGCAGCTTGCGGGAGACCCAGTACTTC.

This rearrangement joins TRBV7-9 to TRBJ1-1; 7 nucleotides match TRBD1. V gave up 0 bases and J gave up 1 base; unmatched junction bases: 8. This CDR3 spans 17 amino acids. CDR1 and CDR2 (germline): SEHNR, FQNEAQ (reference sequence). Here the CDR3 reads CASSLALAGGRNTEAFF. CDR3 bases: TGTGCCAGCAGCTTAGCGTTGGCAGGGGGAAGGAACACTGAAGCTTTCTTT.

This chain links TRBV28 with TRBJ1-1; D perhaps matches TRBD1 (5 bases). CDR1 MDHEN and CDR2 SYDVKM come from the germline V gene. Trimming removed 7 bases from V and 6 bases from J, with 15 bases in between. The CDR3 has 13 amino acids. For the CDR3, the DNA is TGTGCCAGCATCCCCCCGCAGGGCTCTGAAGCTTTCTTT. Encoded protein: CASIPPQGSEAFF.

J is TRBJ2-7 and V is TRBV5-8; the D gene is possibly TRBD2 (6 bases). Per germline, CDR1 SGHTS and CDR2 YDEGEE. The CDR3 has 15 amino acids. Trimming took off 0 bases at V and 4 bases at J, with 14 bases between the two ends. The CDR3 region is CASSLVGGRRYEQYF. The CDR3 nucleotides are TGTGCCAGCAGCTTGGTTGGAGGGAGGAGGTACGAGCAGTACTTC.

The chain is built from TRBV5-1 and TRBJ2-5, with 11 bases aligning to TRBD2. Trimming took 2 bases from V and 3 from J; bases not matched to a gene: 0. CDR1 and CDR2 from the germline V gene are SGHRS and YFSETQ. The CDR3 runs to 14 residues. As DNA, the CDR3 is TGCGCCAGCAGCTTACTAGCGGGGGAAGAGACCCAGTACTTC. Translating it yields CASSLLAGEETQYF.

This chain uses TRBV7-9 with TRBJ2-3; 8 positions agree with TRBD2. Germline loops: CDR1 SEHNR, CDR2 FQNEAQ (reference sequence). The junction had 12 bases not matched to a gene; V was cut back by 5 bases and J by 5 bases. The CDR3 spans 16 residues. The CDR3 is CASSPGWAGGLDTQYF. In DNA form, the CDR3 reads TGTGCCAGCAGCCCGGGATGGGCGGGGGGCCTAGATACGCAGTATTTT.

The chain uses TRBV18 and TRBJ2-5; possibly TRBD2 for D (5 bases). Trimming stripped 2 bases from V and 3 bases from J, with 13 bases between. This CDR3 has 15 amino acids. Germline CDR1 reads KGHSH; CDR2 reads LQKENI. The CDR3 coding sequence is TGTGCCAGCTCACCAATGGCGCCCGGGGAAGAGACCCAGTACTTC. It is translated as CASSPMAPGEETQYF.

J is TRBJ1-1 and V is TRBV9; tentative D call: TRBD1 (6 bases). V was trimmed by 4 bases and J by 3 bases, leaving 16 bases between them. Germline V gene lookup returns CDR1 SGDLS and CDR2 YYNGEE. CDR3 length equals 15 residues. The CDR3 DNA reads as TGTGCCAGCAGCCCGGGACCCAGGGGTTACACTGAAGCTTTCTTT. Translating it yields CASSPGPRGYTEAFF.

V is TRBV30 and J is TRBJ1-1; the D is unclear. V shed 3 bases and J shed 5 bases, with 16 bases lying between them. Germline CDR1 reads GTSNPN; CDR2 reads SVGIG (reference sequence). The CDR3 extends over 14 amino acids. This chain's CDR3 is CAWSLTIGRTEAFF. Here the CDR3 DNA reads TGTGCCTGGAGCCTGACCATCGGGAGGACTGAAGCTTTCTTT.

The chain employs TRBV9 and TRBJ1-1; 9 bases line up with TRBD1. V dropped 1 base and J dropped 1; count of bases not matched to a gene: 17. The V gene's germline CDR1 is SGDLS and CDR2 YYNGEE. The CDR3 totals 20 residues. The CDR3 sequence is CASSVNPRGWGQGQNTEAFF. CDR3 nucleotide sequence: TGTGCCAGCAGCGTAAACCCCCGTGGTTGGGGACAGGGACAGAACACTGAAGCTTTCTTT.

This rearrangement joins TRBV5-1 to TRBJ1-2, with 7 bases that match TRBD1. The CDR3 covers 15 residues. Losses at the gene ends were 0 bases for V and 0 bases for J; bases not matched to a gene: 2. From germline, CDR1 is SGHRS and CDR2 YFSETQ. The CDR3 is CASSLDRGTNYGYTF. The CDR3 nucleotides read TGCGCCAGCAGCTTGGACAGGGGAACTAACTATGGCTACACCTTC. Using reference TRBV5-1 and TRBJ1-2 for the parts outside the CDR3, the full variable domain is KAGVTQTPRYLIKTRGQQVTLSCSPISGHRSVSWYQQTPGQGLQFLFEYFSETQRNKGNFPGRFSGRQFSNSRSEMNVSTLELGDSALYLCASSLDRGTNYGYTFGSGTRLTVV.

This chain links TRBV18 with TRBJ2-5; maybe TRBD1 (6 bases). Trimming took off 5 bases at V and 4 bases at J, with 14 bases between the two ends. Per germline, CDR1 KGHSH and CDR2 LQKENI. The CDR3 totals 14 residues. The CDR3 DNA reads as TGTGCCAGCTCAGCCGGAGGACAGACAGAGACCCAGTACTTC. Translated: CASSAGGQTETQYF.

The rearrangement uses TRBV4-1 and TRBJ1-4; possibly TRBD1 for D (6 bases). There are 17 residues in the CDR3. Trimming cost V 3 bases and J 6 bases, with 20 bases left between them. Germline values: CDR1 MGHRA, CDR2 YSYEKL. The chain's CDR3 is CASSHQETGSYDEKLFF. CDR3 nucleotide sequence: TGCGCCAGCAGCCACCAGGAAACAGGGTCCTATGATGAAAAACTGTTTTTT.

This clone was detected once. V gene TRBV7-8 combines with J gene TRBJ1-2; D uncertain. Trimming cost V 1 base and J 0 bases, with 6 bases left between them. Per the germline V gene, CDR1 is SGHVS and CDR2 is FQNEAQ. The CDR3 is 14 amino acids. In DNA form, the CDR3 reads TGTGCCAGCAGCTTAGGGGCAGCTAACTATGGCTACACCTTC. Its protein is CASSLGAANYGYTF.

The chain recombines TRBV6-6 with TRBJ1-5; D is possibly TRBD1 (6 bases). Trimming stripped 4 bases from V and 4 bases from J, with 11 bases between. CDR3 length equals 14 residues. Germline values: CDR1 MNHNY, CDR2 SVGAGI (reference sequence). The CDR3 DNA reads TGTGCCAGCAGTTCCTCCGGACAGAATCAGCCCCAGCATTTT. This encodes CASSSSGQNQPQHF.

The genes are TRBV30 and TRBJ1-1, with no clear D. V lost 4 bases and J lost 1, with 7 bases in between. CDR1 and CDR2 (germline): GTSNPN, SVGIG (reference sequence). The CDR3 extends over 12 amino acids. The CDR3 DNA follows: TGTGCCTGGAACTTCGGGAACACTGAAGCTTTCTTT. Its protein is CAWNFGNTEAFF.